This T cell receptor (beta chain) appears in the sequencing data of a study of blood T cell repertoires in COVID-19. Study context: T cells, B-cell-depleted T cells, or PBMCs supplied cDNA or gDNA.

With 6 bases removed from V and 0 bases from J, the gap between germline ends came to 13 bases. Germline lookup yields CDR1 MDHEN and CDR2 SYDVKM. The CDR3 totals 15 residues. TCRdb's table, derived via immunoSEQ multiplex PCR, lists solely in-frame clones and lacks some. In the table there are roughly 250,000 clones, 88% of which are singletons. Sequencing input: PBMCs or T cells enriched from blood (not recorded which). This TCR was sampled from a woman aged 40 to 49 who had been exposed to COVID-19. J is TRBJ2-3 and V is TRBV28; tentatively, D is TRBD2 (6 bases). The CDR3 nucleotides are TGTGCCAGCAGCGCTCGGGGGTTCAGCACAGATACGCAGTATTTT. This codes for CASSARGFSTDTQYF.